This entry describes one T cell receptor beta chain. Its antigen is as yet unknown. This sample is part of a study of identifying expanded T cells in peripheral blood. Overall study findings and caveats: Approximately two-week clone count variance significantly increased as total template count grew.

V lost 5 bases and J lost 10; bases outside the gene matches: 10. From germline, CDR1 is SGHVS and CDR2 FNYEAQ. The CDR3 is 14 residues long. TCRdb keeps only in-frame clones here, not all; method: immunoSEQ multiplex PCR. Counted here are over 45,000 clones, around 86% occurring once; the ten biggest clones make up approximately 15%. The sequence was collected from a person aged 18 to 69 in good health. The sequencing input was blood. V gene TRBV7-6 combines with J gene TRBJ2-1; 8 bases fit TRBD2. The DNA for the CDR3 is TGTGCCAGCAGCCCTAGAGGTGCGGGAGGAGAGCAGTTCTTC. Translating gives CASSPRGAGGEQFF. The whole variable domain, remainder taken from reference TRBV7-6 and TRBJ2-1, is GAGVSQSPRYKVTKRGQDVALRCDPISGHVSLYWYRQALGQGPEFLTYFNYEAQQDKSGLPNDRFSAERPEGSISTLTIQRTEQRDSAMYRCASSPRGAGGEQFFGPGTRLTVL.